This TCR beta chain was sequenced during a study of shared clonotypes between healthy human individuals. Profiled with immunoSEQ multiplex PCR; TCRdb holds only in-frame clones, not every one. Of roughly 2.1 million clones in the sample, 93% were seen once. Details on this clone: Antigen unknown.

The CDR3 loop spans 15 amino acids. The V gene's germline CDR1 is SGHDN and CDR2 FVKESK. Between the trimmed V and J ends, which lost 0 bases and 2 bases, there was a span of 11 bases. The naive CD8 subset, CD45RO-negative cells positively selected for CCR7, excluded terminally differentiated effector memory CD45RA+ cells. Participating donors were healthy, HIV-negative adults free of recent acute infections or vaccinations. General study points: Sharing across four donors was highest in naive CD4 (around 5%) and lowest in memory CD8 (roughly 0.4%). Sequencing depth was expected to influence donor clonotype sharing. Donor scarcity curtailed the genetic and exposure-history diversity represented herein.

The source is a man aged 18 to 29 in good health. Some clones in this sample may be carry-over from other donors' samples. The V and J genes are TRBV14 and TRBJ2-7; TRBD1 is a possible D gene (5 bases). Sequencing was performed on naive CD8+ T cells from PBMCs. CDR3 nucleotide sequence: TGTGCCAGCAGCCAAGAGGATGGGGCTACCTACGAGCAGTACTTC. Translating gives CASSQEDGATYEQYF.